Shown below are 22 T cell receptor beta chains from a single sample sequenced in a study of blood T cell repertoires in COVID-19. Produced via immunoSEQ multiplex PCR; TCRdb's table is partial and in-frame only. The sample yields tens of thousands of clones, around 88% seen once. The sample taken for sequencing was peripheral blood. Source of these receptors: a woman aged 80 or over with acute or convalescent COVID-19.

V is TRBV25-1 and J is TRBJ2-7; the match to TRBD2 covers 9 bases. The CDR3 is 15 residues long. CDR1 MGHDK and CDR2 SYGVNS come from the germline V gene. V lost 3 bases, J lost 0 bases, and 3 bases stayed unmatched. The CDR3 DNA follows: TGTGCCAGCAGTGATAGAGCGGGGGGCTCCTACGAGCAGTACTTC. The encoded protein is CASSDRAGGSYEQYF.

The chain has TRBV7-2 and TRBJ1-1; possibly TRBD1 for D (6 bases). The germline V and J ends were trimmed by 3 bases and 3 bases, with 11 bases remaining between them. CDR1 SGHTA and CDR2 FQGNSA come from the germline V gene. The CDR3 is made up of 14 amino acids. In DNA, the CDR3 is TGTGCCAGCAGCTTTCAGGGGTGGTACACTGAAGCTTTCTTT. Its protein is CASSFQGWYTEAFF. Full variable domain (missing parts from reference TRBV7-2 and TRBJ1-1): GAGVSQSPSNKVTEKGKDVELRCDPISGHTALYWYRQSLGQGLEFLIYFQGNSAPDKSGLPSDRFSAERTGGSVSTLTIQRTQQEDSAVYLCASSFQGWYTEAFFGQGTRLTVV.

V usage is TRBV5-1 and J usage is TRBJ2-3; 10 nucleotides align to TRBD2. V shed 0 bases, J shed 2 bases, and the junction held 9 bases outside the gene matches. This CDR3 has 18 residues. The germline V gene has CDR1 SGHRS and CDR2 YFSETQ. In DNA form, the CDR3 reads TGCGCCAGCAGCTTGGAGGCGTTACTAGCGGGGAACACAGATACGCAGTATTTT. It yields the protein CASSLEALLAGNTDTQYF.

This clone showed up just once. The chain links TRBV6-6 to TRBJ1-1; TRBD1 might be the D (5 bases). V lost 2 bases to trimming and J lost 4 bases, with 11 bases between them. The germline CDR1 and CDR2 sequences are MNHNY and SVGAGI (reference sequence). This CDR3 region has 14 residues. CDR3 loop: CASSYGYRSTEAFF. Written as DNA, the CDR3 is TGTGCCAGCAGTTACGGATACAGGAGCACTGAAGCTTTCTTT.

The rearrangement joins TRBV23-1 to TRBJ2-7; maybe TRBD1 (6 bases). Being an ORF, TRBV23-1 has a function that is uncertain. The CDR3 has 13 residues. Trimming shortened V by 4 bases and J by 10 bases, and 17 bases separated the two germline ends. The CDR3, as DNA: TGCGCCAGCAGTCGTTGGCACAGGGCGTCTCAGTACTTC. Translation: CASSRWHRASQYF.

This clone was seen a single time. CDR3 protein: CASSLTGSSSYTF. The CDR3 nucleotides are TGTGCCAGCAGCCTTACAGGGAGTTCGAGCTACACCTTC. This chain connects TRBV6-2 or TRBV6-3 to TRBJ1-2; D may be TRBD1 (6 bases). CDR1 is MNHEY and CDR2 is SVGEGT in the germline V gene. The V end was cut by 6 bases, the J end by 9 bases, with 17 bases between. The length of the CDR3 is 13 residues.

This sequence joins TRBV19 and TRBJ2-3; TRBD2 matches at 14 bases. V gave up 6 bases and J gave up 0 bases; unmatched junction bases: 14. CDR1 and CDR2 from the germline V gene are LNHDA and SQIVND (reference sequence). The CDR3 extends over 20 amino acids. The CDR3 region has the DNA TGTGCCAGTAGGGACGATATCGGGACTAGCGGGGGACGTAGCACAGATACGCAGTATTTT. Its protein is CASRDDIGTSGGRSTDTQYF.

The V call is TRBV27, the J call TRBJ2-7; TRBD2 aligns across 7 bases. The germline gives CDR1 MNHEY, CDR2 SMNVEV (reference sequence). The V and J ends lost 4 bases and 1 base, in that order; junction bases with no gene match: 10. The CDR3 totals 16 residues. CDR3 loop: CASSSPRSGTSYEQYF. The CDR3 nucleotides read TGTGCCAGCAGTTCACCCCGCAGCGGGACTTCCTACGAGCAGTACTTC.

The V gene is TRBV6-1, the J gene TRBJ2-5, with 9 bases identical to TRBD1. Germline V gene data show CDR1 as MNHNS and CDR2 as SASEGT. The V segment lost 4 bases and the J segment 5 bases; nucleotides outside the gene matches: 14. This CDR3 region has 17 residues. The CDR3 DNA is TGTGCCAGCAGTGTCCGGGACAGGGTGGACGGGGGGGAGACCCAGTACTTC. It codes for CASSVRDRVDGGETQYF.

This rearrangement joins TRBV28 to TRBJ1-1, with D maybe TRBD1 (6 bases). V lost 5 bases and J 9 bases, leaving 16 bases between the germline ends. Germline V gene data show CDR1 as MDHEN and CDR2 as SYDVKM. The CDR3 has 13 residues. The CDR3 region has the DNA TGTGCCAGCAGTCCCCCCCCTACAGGGAAAGCTTTCTTT. Its translation: CASSPPPTGKAFF.

The gene calls are TRBV7-9 and TRBJ2-7; 9 positions agree with TRBD1. Germline loops: CDR1 SEHNR, CDR2 FQNEAQ (reference sequence). The trim removed 5 bases at V and 0 bases at J, leaving 8 bases unmatched. This CDR3 region has 16 residues. This CDR3 reads CASSNRDRDFSYEQYF. The CDR3 DNA reads TGTGCCAGCAGCAACCGGGACAGGGATTTCTCCTACGAGCAGTACTTC.

The chain joins TRBV5-6 to TRBJ2-7, with 8 positions matching TRBD1. Germline trimming cut 3 bases from V and 2 bases from J; bases unmatched to any gene: 4. The CDR3 sequence is 14 residues long. Germline-derived CDR1 and CDR2 are SGHDT and YYEEEE. The CDR3 coding sequence is TGTGCCAGCAGCTGGGGACAGGTGACCTACGAGCAGTACTTC. Residues: CASSWGQVTYEQYF. Full variable domain (outside the CDR3, taken from reference TRBV5-6 and TRBJ2-7): DAGVTQSPTHLIKTRGQQVTLRCSPKSGHDTVSWYQQALGQGPQFIFQYYEEEERQRGNFPDRFSGHQFPNYSSELNVNALLLGDSALYLCASSWGQVTYEQYFGPGTRLTVT.

The genes are TRBV2 and TRBJ1-3; the D is unclear. Trimming pared 2 bases from V and 0 bases from J, leaving 8 bases between. The CDR3 runs 15 residues. Germline-derived CDR1 and CDR2 are SNHLY and FYNNEI. Here the CDR3 reads CASSESGISGNTIYF. The CDR3 coding sequence is TGTGCCAGCAGTGAATCCGGTATCTCTGGAAACACCATATATTTT.

The chain links TRBV5-1 to TRBJ2-3, with 8 bases that match TRBD2. The CDR3 totals 15 residues. The ends lost 1 base at V and 1 base at J; junction bases unmatched: 2. In germline, CDR1 is SGHRS, CDR2 YFSETQ. CDR3 sequence: CASSLLTSGTDTQYF. CDR3 DNA sequence: TGCGCCAGCAGCTTGTTGACTAGCGGCACAGATACGCAGTATTTT.

The chain combines TRBV6-2 or TRBV6-3 with TRBJ1-1; possible D gene TRBD1, 6 bases. V was cut by 4 bases and J by 2 bases, with 14 bases left in between. The CDR3 loop spans 15 amino acids. CDR1 is MNHEY, CDR2 SVGEGT, per germline. In nucleotides, the CDR3 is TGTGCCAGCAGTTGGGGGCAGGGGCGAAACACTGAAGCTTTCTTT. Its protein is CASSWGQGRNTEAFF.

The V gene is TRBV7-2, the J gene TRBJ2-2; D may be TRBD2 (5 bases). Germline V gene data show CDR1 as SGHTA and CDR2 as FQGNSA. V was cut by 6 bases and J by 5 bases, with 10 bases left in between. The CDR3 loop spans 13 amino acids. Written as DNA, the CDR3 is TGTGCCAGCAGGGGGAGCAGGACCGGGGAGCTGTTTTTT. This sequence encodes CASRGSRTGELFF.

CDR3 loop: CASSLSVPRQPQHF. CDR3 in DNA: TGTGCCAGCAGTTTATCTGTACCCCGGCAGCCCCAGCATTTT. This rearrangement joins TRBV28 to TRBJ1-5; D is ambiguous. Per germline, CDR1 MDHEN and CDR2 SYDVKM. The CDR3 loop spans 14 amino acids. V was pared by 1 base and J by 7 bases, with 11 bases between.

The chain joins TRBV19 to TRBJ1-1; no clear D gene. V lost 6 bases to trimming and J lost 1 base, with 18 bases between them. Germline V gives CDR1 LNHDA, CDR2 SQIVND (reference sequence). The CDR3 is 16 residues long. The CDR3 DNA is TGTGCCAGTAGCCTTAATCGCGGACGGGGGAACACTGAAGCTTTCTTT. Its translation: CASSLNRGRGNTEAFF.

The chain links TRBV27 to TRBJ1-3; D remains ambiguous. V gave up 6 bases and J gave up 6 bases, with 9 bases separating them. The CDR3 sequence is 12 residues long. Germline V CDR1 and CDR2: MNHEY, SMNVEV (reference sequence). For the CDR3, the DNA is TGTGCCAGCAGGTCCTCTTCAAACACCATATATTTT. Encoded protein: CASRSSSNTIYF.

CDR3 coding DNA: TGTGCCAGCAGCTCGGGGGTCACCGGGGAGCTGTTTTTT. This sequence encodes CASSSGVTGELFF. The chain carries TRBV7-3 and TRBJ2-2; tentative D call: TRBD2 (6 bases). Germline CDR1 and CDR2: SGHTA and FQGTGA. The CDR3 is 13 amino acids. V shed 4 bases and J shed 4 bases, with 7 bases lying between them. Supplemented by reference TRBV7-3 and TRBJ2-2, the full variable domain reads GAGVSQTPSNKVTEKGKYVELRCDPISGHTALYWYRQSLGQGPEFLIYFQGTGAADDSGLPNDRFFAVRPEGSVSTLKIQRTERGDSAVYLCASSSGVTGELFFGEGSRLTVL.

The chain is built from TRBV5-4 and TRBJ1-6, with D uncertain. This CDR3 spans 14 amino acids. Trimming removed 2 bases at V and 4 bases at J, with 7 bases between. Germline V gene sequence: CDR1 SGHNT, CDR2 YYREEE (reference sequence). DNA of the CDR3: TGTGCCAGCAGCTTACGAGGATATAATTCACCCCTCCACTTT. It translates to CASSLRGYNSPLHF.

The rearrangement joins TRBV6-5 to TRBJ1-2, with 9 bases aligning to TRBD1. Germline assignment: CDR1 MNHEY and CDR2 SVGAGI. The CDR3 is 16 amino acids. Germline trimming cut 2 bases from V and 6 bases from J; bases unmatched to any gene: 10. In DNA form, the CDR3 reads TGTGCCAGCAGTTACCCCCCGGACAGGGGAGGGGATGGCTACACCTTC. It codes for CASSYPPDRGGDGYTF.